The 10 T cell receptor beta chains in this list originate from one sample, sequenced in a study of blood T cells in healthy people across ages. Alongside a J-beta primer mix, a sample-barcoded 5' primer served in a second PCR lasting roughly 7 to 11 cycles. A single record per CDR3 protein comes from TCRdb applying MiXCR to the 5' RACE reads. This sample has 600,000 to 900,000 distinct CDR3 sequences, with roughly 26% found just once. The same data also went into a second study, on T cells of mothers and their children.

Material: blood. Every receptor here comes from a boy between 5 and 17 years old in good health.

V and J are TRBV9 and TRBJ2-4; TRBD2 aligns across 8 bases. Germline V lookup: CDR1 SGDLS, CDR2 YYNGEE. Unmatched junction bases numbered 4, after V lost 0 bases and J lost 8 bases. This CDR3 region has 14 residues. CDR3 DNA: TGTGCCAGCAGCGTAGGGAGCGGGAGAGACATTCAGTACTTC. It encodes CASSVGSGRDIQYF.

With regard to this clonotype: An end of the junction differs from the germline gene, which may be a read error. CDR3 coding DNA: TGCTCCAGCAGCTTGGCCCCCTTTCTAGCGGGGGTCAATGAGCAGTTCTTC. Its protein is CSSSLAPFLAGVNEQFF. This chain links TRBV5-1 with TRBJ2-5; 10 bases map to TRBD2. Matching the DNA end better, TRBJ2-1 makes the J call doubtful. The germline V gene has CDR1 SGHRS and CDR2 YFSETQ. The CDR3 runs 17 residues.

J is TRBJ2-7 and V is TRBV6-2 or TRBV6-3, with D possibly matching TRBD1 (6 bases). With 0 bases removed from V and 3 bases from J, the gap between germline ends came to 21 bases. CDR1 is MNHEY, CDR2 SVGEGT, per germline. The CDR3 sequence is 18 residues long. The CDR3 DNA reads as TGTGCCAGCAGTTACTCGGGGACCTGGGCAGGGGAAAGCTACGAGCAGTACTTC. It encodes CASSYSGTWAGESYEQYF.

This clonotype was detected a few times. The chain combines TRBV7-9 with TRBJ2-7; TRBD1 might be the D (6 bases). CDR3 length equals 14 residues. Trimming took off 7 bases at V and 1 base at J, with 14 bases between the two ends. Germline CDR1 is SEHNR and CDR2 is FQNEAQ (reference sequence). Written as DNA, the CDR3 is TGTGCCAGCACCTCTAAGACAGGATCCTACGAGCAGTACTTC. This codes for CASTSKTGSYEQYF. Combining the CDR3 with reference TRBV7-9 and TRBJ2-7 gives the whole variable domain DTGVSQNPRHKITKRGQNVTFRCDPISEHNRLYWYRQTLGQGPEFLTYFQNEAQLEKSRLLSDRFSAERPKGSFSTLEIQRTEQGDSAMYLCASTSKTGSYEQYFGPGTRLTVT.

The gene calls are TRBV7-9 and TRBJ2-5, with 9 bases identical to TRBD2. The assigned J gene may be wrong: the sequence end matches TRBJ2-1 better. The CDR3 consists of 16 residues. The germline V gene encodes CDR1 SEHNR and CDR2 FQNEAQ (reference sequence). CDR3 protein: CASSSPRGGAYNEQFF. The CDR3 nucleotides read TGTGCCAGCAGCTCCCCTCGCGGGGGGGCCTACAATGAGCAGTTCTTC.

This clonotype was counted between two and nine times. This chain uses TRBV30 with TRBJ1-3, with a possible D match to TRBD1 (6 bases). This CDR3 has 13 residues. The V gene's germline CDR1 is GTSNPN and CDR2 SVGIG (reference sequence). The germline V and J ends were trimmed by 8 bases and 3 bases, with 14 bases remaining between them. The DNA of the CDR3 is TGTGCCGGGAATTCCAGGGGTGGAAACACCATATATTTT. Amino acids: CAGNSRGGNTIYF.

This clonotype was recorded a few times. This chain uses TRBV20-1 with TRBJ2-3; unclear D gene. V lost 7 bases and J 3 bases, leaving 11 bases between the germline ends. The V gene's germline CDR1 is DFQATT and CDR2 SNEGSKA (reference sequence). The CDR3 loop spans 12 amino acids. CDR3 coding DNA: TGCAGTGGAGTCTATGGGACAGATACGCAGTATTTT. This encodes CSGVYGTDTQYF.

The chain has TRBV20-1 and TRBJ2-5; TRBD1 matches 9 bases. J was trimmed by 5 bases and V by 6 bases; bases with no gene match: 16. Germline V gene lookup returns CDR1 DFQATT and CDR2 SNEGSKA (reference sequence). The length of the CDR3 is 16 residues. CDR3 sequence: CSASGDRAPLGETQYF. CDR3 coding DNA: TGCAGTGCCAGTGGGGACAGGGCTCCTCTGGGGGAGACCCAGTACTTC.

This clonotype was seen a handful of times. V gene TRBV20-1 combines with J gene TRBJ1-2, with a tentative D call TRBD1 (5 bases). Germline values: CDR1 DFQATT, CDR2 SNEGSKA (reference sequence). Trimming removed 5 bases from V and 2 bases from J, with 12 bases in between. CDR3 length: 13 amino acids. CDR3 protein: CSAPDSNNYGYTF. The CDR3 DNA reads as TGCAGTGCTCCAGACAGTAACAACTATGGCTACACCTTC.

V gene TRBV18 combines with J gene TRBJ1-5; D remains ambiguous. Trimming removed 4 bases at V and 0 bases at J, with 7 bases between. The CDR3 totals 14 residues. The germline V gene encodes CDR1 KGHSH and CDR2 LQKENI. CDR3 region: CASSRAYSNQPQHF. DNA for the CDR3: TGTGCCAGCTCACGGGCGTATAGCAATCAGCCCCAGCATTTT.